Given below is one TCR beta chain in context. The antigen is unknown. The data are from a study of cytomegalovirus exposure and HLA in healthy donors. About the study: Most genotyped donors, approximately 81% of 300 to 400, had Caucasian-associated genetic ancestry.

Study-wide points: It was reported that TCR beta sequences correctly inferred the HLA-A and HLA-B alleles for most subjects. Reportedly, diagnosis of cytomegalovirus status by the classifier showed high specificity and sensitivity.

Both 60 Vbeta primers and 13 Jbeta primers went into the PCR. The protocol was immunoSEQ multiplex PCR, while the TCRdb copy is restricted to in-frame clones and leaves out a portion. The sample comprises roughly 130,000 clones, around 67% of which are singletons, and 3.5% to 5% rests with the top ten. This TCR was recovered from a man between 18 and 29 years old in good health and CMV-seropositive. The material sequenced was PBMCs.

CDR3 in amino acids: CASSIPTGIDTEAFF. The CDR3 nucleotides are TGTGCCAGCAGCATACCGACAGGGATAGACACTGAAGCTTTCTTT. The J gene is TRBJ1-1, the V gene TRBV7-2; 7 bases fit TRBD1. Germline trimming cut 5 bases from V and 3 bases from J; bases unmatched to any gene: 9. CDR3 length equals 15 residues. In germline, CDR1 is SGHTA, CDR2 FQGNSA.